The rows below give T cell receptor beta chains drawn from one sample of a study of human T cells and chemical hapten exposure. MiXCR, run by TCRdb on the RACE reads, gives a single entry per CDR3 protein. The sample lists more than 250,000 distinct CDR3 sequences; over 7.5% were seen once. The material sequenced was whole blood, taken in connection with sensitization to the hapten diphenylcyclopropenone (DPC). All receptors come from a man between 18 and 29 years old with alopecia areata. Some clones in this sample may be carry-over from other donors' samples. Both conserved end residues are part of each CDR3. The order of the fields is D gene, clone size, V gene, J gene, CDR3 protein, CDR3 DNA. The D gene is left open where the match is weak. The size of a clone is reported for some rows only, either as once, few or many, or as a class for expanded clones.

>NA|NA|TRBV7-8|TRBJ2-5
CASSLARLALETQYF
TGTGCCAGCAGCTTAGCAAGGCTAGCACTAGAGACCCAGTACTTC
>NA|NA|TRBV21-1|TRBJ2-3
CANPGGDTQYF
TGTGCCAATCCGGGGGGAGATACGCAGTATTTT
>TRBD1|NA|TRBV11-2|TRBJ2-7
CASSGQAVSYEQYF
TGTGCCAGCAGCGGACAGGCGGTTTCCTACGAGCAGTACTTC
>NA|few|TRBV27|TRBJ2-5
CASSFQVQETQYF
TGTGCCAGCAGTTTTCAGGTACAAGAGACCCAGTACTTC
>NA|NA|TRBV6-5|TRBJ2-7
CASSVGVVYEQYF
TGTGCCAGCAGCGTAGGGGTTGTCTACGAGCAGTACTTC
>TRBD1|many|TRBV6-6|TRBJ2-5
CASSYVLYRGIQETQYF
TGTGCCAGCAGTTACGTACTATACAGGGGGATTCAAGAGACCCAGTACTTC
>NA|few|TRBV7-2|TRBJ2-1
CASSSEPVDEQFF
TGTGCCAGCAGCTCCGAGCCCGTGGATGAGCAGTTCTTC
>NA|NA|TRBV14|TRBJ2-4
CASSQKSVLDIQYF
TGTGCCAGCAGCCAAAAGTCAGTCCTCGACATTCAGTACTTC
>NA|NA|TRBV15|TRBJ2-2
CATSRVVTNTGELFF
TGTGCCACCAGCAGAGTGGTTACGAACACCGGGGAGCTGTTTTTT
>NA|NA|TRBV10-3|TRBJ2-7
CAISGTVSYEQYF
TGTGCCATCAGTGGGACAGTTTCCTACGAGCAGTACTTC
>NA|NA|TRBV5-1|TRBJ2-5
CASSLSYSGETQYF
TGCGCCAGCAGCCTTAGCTATTCCGGAGAGACCCAGTACTTC
>TRBD1|NA|TRBV12-5|TRBJ2-5
CASGLAVTGKETQYF
TGTGCTAGTGGTTTGGCAGTGACAGGGAAAGAGACCCAGTACTTC
>NA|NA|TRBV5-1|TRBJ1-1
CASSPGRDRWDTEAFF
TGCGCCAGCAGCCCCGGGAGGGACCGTTGGGACACTGAAGCTTTCTTT
>NA|NA|TRBV4-1|TRBJ2-3
CASSLRPVRSTDTQYF
TGCGCCAGCAGCCTAAGACCCGTTAGGAGCACAGATACGCAGTATTTT
>NA|NA|TRBV15|TRBJ2-1
CATSNGLSSYNEQFF
TGTGCCACCAGCAACGGACTGAGCTCCTACAATGAGCAGTTCTTC
>TRBD2|NA|TRBV9|TRBJ2-1
CASSGGGAPNEQLF
TGTGCCAGCAGCGGCGGGGGGGCCCCCAATGAGCAGCTCTTC
>TRBD1|few|TRBV12-3/TRBV12-4|TRBJ1-5
CASSPTGGRNQPQHF
TGTGCCAGCAGCCCTACAGGGGGAAGGAATCAGCCCCAGCATTTT
>NA|many|TRBV4-3|TRBJ1-2
CASSHVLRTSFYGYTF
TGCGCCAGCAGCCACGTACTGAGGACGTCGTTCTATGGCTACACCTTC
>NA|few|TRBV24-1|TRBJ2-3
CATSEINRDTQYF
TGTGCCACCAGTGAGATTAATAGGGATACGCAGTATTTT
>TRBD1|few|TRBV27|TRBJ1-5
CASSRRPGQGAIRSNQPQHF
TGTGCCAGCAGTCGACGACCGGGACAGGGGGCCATTCGGTCAAATCAGCCCCAGCATTTT
>NA|few|TRBV29-1|TRBJ2-3
CSVEEQGTDTQYF
TGCAGCGTTGAAGAGCAGGGCACAGATACGCAGTATTTT
>NA|many|TRBV7-3|TRBJ1-5
CASSRTWEVGNQPQHF
TGTGCCAGCAGCCGGACATGGGAGGTGGGCAATCAGCCCCAGCATTTT
>NA|many|TRBV4-3|TRBJ1-6
CASSQDRGQVNSPLHF
TGCGCCAGCAGCCAAGATCGAGGCCAGGTTAACTCACCCCTCCACTTT
>TRBD1|few|TRBV4-3|TRBJ2-7
CASSQGAGQGRHEQYF
TGCGCCAGCAGCCAAGGAGCGGGACAGGGACGCCACGAGCAGTACTTC
>TRBD1|many|TRBV6-2/TRBV6-3|TRBJ1-5
CASSYGGQGFGNQPQHF
TGTGCCAGCAGTTATGGGGGACAGGGGTTTGGGAATCAGCCCCAGCATTTT
>NA|many|TRBV5-1|TRBJ2-6
CASSLALLSGANVLTF
TGCGCCAGCAGCTTGGCCCTGCTATCTGGGGCCAACGTCCTGACTTTC
>TRBD1|few|TRBV15|TRBJ2-7
CATSMDRPATLSSYEQYF
TGTGCCACCAGCATGGACAGGCCGGCAACTTTAAGCTCCTACGAGCAGTACTTC
>NA|NA|TRBV5-1|TRBJ1-1
CASSLGGARVTEAFF
TGCGCCAGCAGCTTGGGGGGGGCGCGGGTCACTGAAGCTTTCTTT
>TRBD1|many|TRBV10-3|TRBJ1-2
CAIRGQLMAGYTF
TGTGCCATCAGGGGACAGTTAATGGCTGGCTACACCTTC
>NA|NA|TRBV10-3|TRBJ2-1
CAIQKGETNEQFF
TGTGCCATCCAAAAAGGAGAAACCAATGAGCAGTTCTTC
>NA|few|TRBV20-1|TRBJ1-1
CSASRLRTLNTEAFF
TGCAGTGCTAGTAGGCTGCGGACGTTGAACACTGAAGCTTTCTTT
>NA|NA|TRBV4-1|TRBJ1-1
CASSQGGDNTEAFF
TGCGCCAGCAGCCAGGGGGGGGATAACACTGAAGCTTTCTTT
>NA|many|TRBV9|TRBJ2-5
CASSHEGQDQETQYF
TGTGCCAGCAGCCACGAGGGGCAGGACCAAGAGACCCAGTACTTC
>TRBD1|NA|TRBV2|TRBJ1-1
CASSGSGGNTEAFF
TGTGCCAGCAGTGGGTCAGGGGGAAACACTGAAGCTTTCTTT
>TRBD1|NA|TRBV12-3/TRBV12-4|TRBJ1-4
CASSSTGFQEKLFF
TGTGCCAGCAGCTCGACAGGGTTTCAAGAAAAACTGTTTTTT
>NA|few|TRBV9|TRBJ2-2
CASSVLLGNTGELFF
TGTGCCAGCAGCGTTCTTCTGGGGAACACCGGGGAGCTGTTTTTT
>TRBD1|many|TRBV5-1|TRBJ2-1
CASSRRQGSYNEQFF
TGCGCCAGCAGCCGACGACAGGGCTCCTACAATGAGCAGTTCTTC
>NA|many|TRBV9|TRBJ2-1
CASSVVTAREQFF
TGTGCCAGCAGCGTAGTGACAGCCCGCGAGCAGTTCTTC
>NA|few|TRBV20-1|TRBJ1-1
CSAIVGTVEAFF
TGCAGTGCTATCGTTGGGACTGTTGAAGCTTTCTTT
>NA|NA|TRBV9|TRBJ2-1
CASSVATPLDGDEQFF
TGTGCCAGCAGCGTAGCGACACCCCTGGACGGCGATGAGCAGTTCTTC
>NA|many|TRBV29-1|TRBJ1-1
CSVGGQMNTEAFF
TGCAGCGTTGGAGGACAGATGAACACTGAAGCTTTCTTT
>NA|NA|TRBV7-2|TRBJ1-6
CASSLGTPPLHF
TGTGCCAGCAGCTTAGGAACGCCACCCCTCCACTTT
>NA|many|TRBV7-7|TRBJ1-1
CASSLEENTEAFF
TGTGCCAGCAGCTTAGAAGAGAACACTGAAGCTTTCTTT
>TRBD2|NA|TRBV10-3|TRBJ2-1
CAISGGLAGAYNEQFF
TGTGCCATCAGTGGTGGGCTAGCGGGGGCTTACAATGAGCAGTTCTTC
>NA|few|TRBV2|TRBJ2-6
CASSESRARANVLTF
TGTGCCAGCAGTGAAAGTCGGGCACGGGCCAACGTCCTGACTTTC
>TRBD2|few|TRBV6-2/TRBV6-3|TRBJ2-3
CASSFRGGDYTDTQYF
TGTGCCAGCAGCTTTCGTGGCGGGGACTACACAGATACGCAGTATTTT